Described below is a single T cell receptor (beta chain) sequence and its context. What it binds is unknown. The study drew the donors from its 120-subject validation cohort, separate from the 666-subject first cohort. The data stem from a study of cytomegalovirus exposure and HLA in healthy donors. Study outcomes and limitations: Reported results showed that the classifier diagnosed cytomegalovirus status with high specificity and sensitivity. The study flagged around 150 TCR beta chains as cytomegalovirus-associated. According to a subsequent analysis, TCR clusters from the first cohort were inclined to appear together in the 130 or so validation repertoires.

The assay was immunoSEQ multiplex PCR, and TCRdb's table has in-frame clones only and misses some. The data hold 150,000 to 250,000 clones, with roughly 81% observed a single time. Sequencing was carried out using PBMCs. This TCR was sampled from a woman in her 30s in good health and CMV-seronegative.

The CDR3 DNA reads TGTGCCAGCAGTCCCCTAAGGGGGCGAACTAACTATGGCTACACCTTC. This translates into CASSPLRGRTNYGYTF. The rearrangement links TRBV27 to TRBJ1-2; 7 nucleotides align to TRBD1. The germline V gene has CDR1 MNHEY and CDR2 SMNVEV (reference sequence). CDR3 size: 16 residues. The V and J ends lost 5 bases and 0 bases, in that order; junction bases with no gene match: 9.